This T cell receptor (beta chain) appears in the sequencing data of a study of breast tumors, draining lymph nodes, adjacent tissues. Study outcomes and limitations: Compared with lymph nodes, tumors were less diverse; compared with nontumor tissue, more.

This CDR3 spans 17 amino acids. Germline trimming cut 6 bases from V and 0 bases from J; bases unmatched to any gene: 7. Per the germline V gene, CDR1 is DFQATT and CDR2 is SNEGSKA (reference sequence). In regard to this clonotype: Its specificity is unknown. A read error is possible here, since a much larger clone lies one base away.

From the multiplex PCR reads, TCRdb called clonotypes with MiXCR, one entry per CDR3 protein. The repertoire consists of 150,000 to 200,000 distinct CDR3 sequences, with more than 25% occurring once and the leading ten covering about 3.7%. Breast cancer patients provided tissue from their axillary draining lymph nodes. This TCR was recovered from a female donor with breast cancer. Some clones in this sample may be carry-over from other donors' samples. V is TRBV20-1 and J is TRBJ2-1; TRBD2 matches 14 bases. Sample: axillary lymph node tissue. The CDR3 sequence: CSADRTSGRISYNEQFF. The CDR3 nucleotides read TGCAGTGCCGATAGGACTAGCGGGAGGATCTCCTACAATGAGCAGTTCTTC.